A single sample gave rise to the 9 T cell receptor beta chains below, sequenced in a study of molecular identifiers for immune sequencing clone quantification. MiXCR, run by TCRdb on the PCR reads, gives a single entry per CDR3 protein. The table has approximately 670,000 distinct CDR3 sequences, about 20% seen once. The specimen sequenced was naive CD8+ T cells from blood, with Jurkat cell RNA spiked in. Subset indicated: FACS-sorted CD8+CD4-CCR7+CD45RA+ naive T cells. These receptor sequences come from a human donor in good health. Some libraries in this study had Jurkat cell RNA spiked in.

This clonotype was seen at least ten times. The V and J genes are TRBV7-8 and TRBJ1-1; possible D gene TRBD1, 6 bases. The germline CDR1 and CDR2 sequences are SGHVS and FQNEAQ. The CDR3 totals 15 residues. V was cut by 0 bases and J by 5 bases, with 13 bases left in between. The CDR3 reads CASSLAPGAWTEAFF. The CDR3 nucleotides are TGTGCCAGCAGCTTAGCGCCGGGGGCATGGACTGAAGCTTTCTTT.

This clonotype came up a few times. The CDR3 region is CASGSLNSLDSGNTIYF. The DNA of the CDR3 is TGTGCTAGTGGTTCGCTAAACTCTTTGGACTCTGGAAACACCATATATTTT. The chain has TRBV12-5 and TRBJ1-3; unclear D gene. The CDR3 totals 17 residues. Germline V gene lookup returns CDR1 LGHNT and CDR2 FRNRAP. V shed 4 bases and J shed 0 bases, with 16 bases lying between them.

This clonotype has only a few counts. V and J are TRBV28 and TRBJ1-2, with D perhaps matching TRBD1 (6 bases). The CDR3 has 15 amino acids. V was cut by 5 bases and J by 3 bases, with 16 bases left in between. The germline V gene encodes CDR1 MDHEN and CDR2 SYDVKM. This CDR3 reads CASSQTGMLDYGYTF. CDR3 coding DNA: TGTGCCAGCAGTCAAACAGGGATGCTCGACTATGGCTACACCTTC.

The chain combines TRBV4-3 with TRBJ1-5; D is possibly TRBD1 (6 bases). Germline CDR1 and CDR2: LGHNA and YSLEER. Trimming removed 0 bases from V and 4 bases from J, with 16 bases in between. This CDR3 is built from 17 residues. This CDR3 reads CASSQERASRGNQPQHF. The CDR3 bases are TGCGCCAGCAGCCAAGAGCGGGCTTCGAGGGGGAATCAGCCCCAGCATTTT.

Ten or more counts support this clonotype. The CDR3 bases are TGTGCCAGCAGTGGAGCGGGAGTTTACACCGGGGAGCTGTTTTTT. Translated: CASSGAGVYTGELFF. V gene TRBV28 combines with J gene TRBJ2-2; 8 bases agree with TRBD2. Germline CDR1 and CDR2: MDHEN and SYDVKM. The CDR3 is 15 amino acids. V shed 5 bases, J shed 3 bases, and the junction held 5 bases outside the gene matches. Full variable domain (missing parts from reference TRBV28 and TRBJ2-2): DVKVTQSSRYLVKRTGEKVFLECVQDMDHENMFWYRQDPGLGLRLIYFSYDVKMKEKGDIPEGYSVSREKKERFSLILESASTNQTSMYLCASSGAGVYTGELFFGEGSRLTVL.

The gene calls are TRBV5-3 and TRBJ2-2; weak D call: TRBD1 (5 bases). TRBV5-3 is filed as an ORF, its function uncertain. Trimming left V 8 bases short and J 0 bases short, with 14 bases between. The length of the CDR3 is 15 residues. CDR3 residues: CASSPTASNTGELFF. The CDR3 DNA sequence: TGTGCCAGCAGCCCGACAGCCTCGAACACCGGGGAGCTGTTTTTT.

The V gene is TRBV24-1, the J gene TRBJ2-1; 10 positions agree with TRBD2. The length of the CDR3 is 16 residues. Trimming removed 4 bases from V and 4 bases from J; junction bases left unmatched: 6. In germline, CDR1 is KGHDR, CDR2 SFDVKD. CDR3 in amino acids: CATSENSGRLYNEQFF. The CDR3 DNA reads TGTGCCACCAGTGAAAATAGCGGGAGGCTTTACAATGAGCAGTTCTTC.

This clonotype appeared once. Being one base from a much bigger clone, this may be a read error. This chain connects TRBV27 to TRBJ1-1, with TRBD1 as a possible D gene (6 bases). V gave up 6 bases and J gave up 7 bases, with 18 bases separating them. CDR3 length equals 14 residues. Germline loops: CDR1 MNHEY, CDR2 SMNVEV (reference sequence). The chain's CDR3 is CASSDRPTGIEAFF. For the CDR3, the DNA is TGTGCCAGCAGCGACAGGCCGACAGGTATTGAAGCTTTCTTT.

The chain is built from TRBV7-9 and TRBJ2-2; weak D call: TRBD1 (5 bases). Germline CDR1 SEHNR, CDR2 FQNEAQ (reference sequence). Trimming took 5 bases from V and 0 from J, leaving 10 bases between them. This CDR3 is 15 amino acids long. In DNA form, the CDR3 reads TGTGCCAGCAGCCTCAGGGAAACGAACACCGGGGAGCTGTTTTTT. Translated, it gives CASSLRETNTGELFF.